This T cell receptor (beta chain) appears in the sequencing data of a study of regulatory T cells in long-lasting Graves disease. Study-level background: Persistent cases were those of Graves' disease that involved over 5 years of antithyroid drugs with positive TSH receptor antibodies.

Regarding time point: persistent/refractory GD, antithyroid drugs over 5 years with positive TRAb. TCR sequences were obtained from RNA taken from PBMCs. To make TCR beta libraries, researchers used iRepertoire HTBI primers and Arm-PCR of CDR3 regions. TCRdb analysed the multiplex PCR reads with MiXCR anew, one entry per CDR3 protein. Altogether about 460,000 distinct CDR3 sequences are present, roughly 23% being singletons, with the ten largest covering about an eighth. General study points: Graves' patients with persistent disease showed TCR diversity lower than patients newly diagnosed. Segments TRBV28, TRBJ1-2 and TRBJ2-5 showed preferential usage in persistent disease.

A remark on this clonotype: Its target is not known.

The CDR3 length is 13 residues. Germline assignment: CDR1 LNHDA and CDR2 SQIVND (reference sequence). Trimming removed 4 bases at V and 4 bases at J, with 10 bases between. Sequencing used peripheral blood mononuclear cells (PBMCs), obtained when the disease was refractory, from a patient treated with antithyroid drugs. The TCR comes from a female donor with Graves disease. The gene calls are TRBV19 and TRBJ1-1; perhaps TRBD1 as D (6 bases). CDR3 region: CASSTQGFTEAFF. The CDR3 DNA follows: TGTGCCAGTAGTACCCAGGGGTTCACTGAAGCTTTCTTT.